Each of the 27 T cell receptor beta chains below was sequenced from the same sample in a study of a mutant IDH1 vaccine in newly diagnosed glioma. Their specific antigens are unknown. The time point is: week 23, last vaccination. Mutant IDH1 20-mer peptide, at 300 ug, made up each vaccine dose, with topical imiquimod. Only in-frame clones appear in the TCRdb table, and some are missing; sequencing was by immunoSEQ multiplex PCR. The sample yields about 77,000 clones, 85% seen once. The starting material was PBMCs, obtained from a glioma patient whose treatment included an IDH1 peptide vaccine. These receptors were obtained from a woman aged 45-65 years with glioma.

V usage is TRBV27 and J usage is TRBJ2-2; TRBD1 agrees at 8 bases. Looked up from germline, CDR1 is MNHEY and CDR2 is SMNVEV (reference sequence). The V segment lost 5 bases and the J segment 2 bases; nucleotides outside the gene matches: 7. The CDR3 is 16 amino acids. The CDR3 DNA is TGTGCCAGCAGTCACCGGGACAGGCGAAACACCGGGGAGCTGTTTTTT. Residues: CASSHRDRRNTGELFF.

V and J are TRBV18 and TRBJ2-3, with D unclear. CDR1 is KGHSH and CDR2 is LQKENI in the germline V gene. The CDR3 spans 14 residues. The ends were cut back, 2 bases at V and 3 bases at J, with 9 bases in the middle. The CDR3 protein is CASSPLTNTDTQYF. The DNA for the CDR3 is TGTGCCAGCTCACCATTAACAAATACAGATACGCAGTATTTT.

The chain has TRBV19 and TRBJ2-7, with 7 bases matching TRBD1. The CDR3 is 13 amino acids. The junction had 3 bases not matched to a gene; V was cut back by 7 bases and J by 0 bases. Per germline, CDR1 LNHDA and CDR2 SQIVND (reference sequence). The CDR3 coding sequence is TGTGCCAGTATGGGACAGAACTCCTACGAGCAGTACTTC. Its protein is CASMGQNSYEQYF.

The V gene is TRBV11-2, the J gene TRBJ1-1; D remains ambiguous. The CDR3 totals 13 residues. The germline CDR1 and CDR2 sequences are SGHAT and FQNNGV. The V end was cut by 5 bases, the J end by 2 bases, with 9 bases between. The CDR3 nucleotides are TGTGCCAGCAGCCCGGACCCAAACACTGAAGCTTTCTTT. Amino acids: CASSPDPNTEAFF.

The chain has TRBV5-1 and TRBJ2-7; 8 bases map to TRBD1. The CDR3 is 15 residues long. The germline V gene has CDR1 SGHRS and CDR2 YFSETQ. After removal of 0 bases from V and 2 bases from J, the junction contained 4 bases not matched to a gene. The CDR3 DNA sequence: TGCGCCAGCAGCTTGGCGACAGGGGTGGCCTACGAGCAGTACTTC. Translating gives CASSLATGVAYEQYF. The whole variable domain, remainder taken from reference TRBV5-1 and TRBJ2-7, is KAGVTQTPRYLIKTRGQQVTLSCSPISGHRSVSWYQQTPGQGLQFLFEYFSETQRNKGNFPGRFSGRQFSNSRSEMNVSTLELGDSALYLCASSLATGVAYEQYFGPGTRLTVT.

This chain connects TRBV28 to TRBJ1-1, with TRBD1 identical over 9 bases. Germline V gene lookup returns CDR1 MDHEN and CDR2 SYDVKM. This CDR3 spans 15 amino acids. With 2 bases clipped from V and 5 bases from J, the junction kept 6 bases outside the gene matches. CDR3 in amino acids: CASSLGDRAGTEAFF. The CDR3 bases are TGTGCCAGCAGTTTAGGGGACAGGGCAGGGACTGAAGCTTTCTTT. Drawing the rest from reference TRBV28 and TRBJ1-1, the complete variable domain is DVKVTQSSRYLVKRTGEKVFLECVQDMDHENMFWYRQDPGLGLRLIYFSYDVKMKEKGDIPEGYSVSREKKERFSLILESASTNQTSMYLCASSLGDRAGTEAFFGQGTRLTVV.

The V gene is TRBV11-1, the J gene TRBJ2-2; the match to TRBD2 covers 8 bases. The J segment lost 4 bases and the V segment lost 5 bases, leaving 6 bases of the junction unmatched. The CDR3 covers 15 residues. CDR1 SGHAT and CDR2 FQDESV come from the germline V gene (reference sequence). CDR3 nucleotide sequence: TGTGCCAGCAGCACCTGGACTAGCCCCACCGGGGAGCTGTTTTTT. This translates into CASSTWTSPTGELFF.

The V call is TRBV12-5, the J call TRBJ2-7, with 10 nucleotides matching TRBD1. This CDR3 spans 15 amino acids. The V segment lost 4 bases and the J segment 2 bases; nucleotides outside the gene matches: 5. Germline V gives CDR1 LGHNT, CDR2 FRNRAP. As DNA, the CDR3 is TGTGCTAGTGGTTCGGGGGACAGGGGAACCTACGAGCAGTACTTC. Translation: CASGSGDRGTYEQYF.

The chain employs TRBV19 and TRBJ2-5; 11 positions agree with TRBD2. Germline values: CDR1 LNHDA, CDR2 SQIVND (reference sequence). V was pared by 4 bases and J by 4 bases, with 14 bases of the junction left unmatched. The CDR3 loop spans 18 amino acids. Here the CDR3 DNA reads TGTGCCAGTAGTACTATTCCCGGGACTAGCGGTTCAACAGAGACCCAGTACTTC. Translation: CASSTIPGTSGSTETQYF.

This clone showed up just once. The chain is built from TRBV7-9 and TRBJ2-2; a weak D match, TRBD1 (5 bases). The length of the CDR3 is 14 residues. Trimming took 3 bases from V and 7 from J, leaving 12 bases between them. Germline V lookup: CDR1 SEHNR, CDR2 FQNEAQ (reference sequence). Here the CDR3 reads CASSFNRPGGELFF. The DNA of the CDR3 is TGTGCCAGCAGCTTTAACAGGCCGGGCGGGGAGCTGTTTTTT.

This clone was observed a handful of times. Other DNA sequences in this sample translate to the same CDR3. V usage is TRBV5-1 and J usage is TRBJ2-7; a weak D match, TRBD1 (6 bases). This CDR3 is 13 amino acids long. Germline assignment: CDR1 SGHRS and CDR2 YFSETQ. The V and J ends lost 0 bases and 2 bases respectively, with 6 bases between them. The CDR3 spells CASSLDRAYEQYF. CDR3 DNA sequence: TGCGCCAGCAGCTTGGACAGGGCCTACGAGCAGTACTTC.

This clone appeared once. V is TRBV5-1 and J is TRBJ2-5; D possibly matches TRBD1 or TRBD2 (5 bases each). The CDR3 has 14 residues. In germline, CDR1 is SGHRS, CDR2 YFSETQ. V lost 1 base, J lost 5 bases, and 12 bases lay in between. CDR3 in DNA: TGCGCCAGCAGCTTGATGGGGGAGCGGGAGACCCAGTACTTC. Amino acid sequence: CASSLMGERETQYF.

The J gene is TRBJ2-1, the V gene TRBV7-6, with D possibly being TRBD2 (6 bases). Trimming cost V 3 bases and J 1 base, with 10 bases left between them. This CDR3 region has 15 residues. Germline loops: CDR1 SGHVS, CDR2 FNYEAQ. The CDR3 sequence is CASSLTSSSYNEQFF. The CDR3 nucleotides are TGTGCCAGCAGCTTGACTAGTAGTTCCTACAATGAGCAGTTCTTC.

Of note for this clone: At the DNA level, this CDR3 is encoded by other sequences in the same sample as well. The chain combines TRBV5-4 with TRBJ2-5, with D maybe TRBD1 (5 bases). Trimming shortened V by 0 bases and J by 1 base, and 7 bases separated the two germline ends. This CDR3 spans 14 amino acids. The germline V gene has CDR1 SGHNT and CDR2 YYREEE (reference sequence). CDR3 region: CASSLGQTQETQYF. The CDR3 DNA reads as TGTGCCAGCAGCTTGGGACAGACCCAAGAGACCCAGTACTTC.

The chain uses TRBV15 and TRBJ2-5, with TRBD2 as a possible D gene (6 bases). The J call is doubtful: the DNA matches TRBJ2-7 better. CDR1 and CDR2 from the germline V gene are LNHNV and YYDKDF (reference sequence). This CDR3 has 13 amino acids. The CDR3 region is CATSPQRRDEQYF. In nucleotides, the CDR3 is TGTGCCACCAGCCCTCAGCGGAGGGACGAGCAGTACTTC.

J is TRBJ2-3 and V is TRBV20-1, with D hard to call. Per the germline V gene, CDR1 is DFQATT and CDR2 is SNEGSKA (reference sequence). The CDR3 length is 10 residues. The V and J ends lost 5 bases and 6 bases respectively, with 6 bases between them. The CDR3 DNA follows: TGCAGTGCTGCCAGGGATACGCAGTATTTT. The encoded protein is CSAARDTQYF.

This sequence joins TRBV30 and TRBJ1-5; TRBD1 agrees at 7 bases. CDR1 is GTSNPN and CDR2 is SVGIG in the germline V gene (reference sequence). The CDR3 is 15 residues long. The ends lost 0 bases at V and 6 bases at J; junction bases unmatched: 8. CDR3 loop: CAWSVKGAQGQPQHF. The CDR3 nucleotides read TGTGCCTGGAGTGTTAAGGGGGCTCAAGGTCAGCCCCAGCATTTT.

The chain combines TRBV28 with TRBJ1-1; D call uncertain. Germline V gene lookup returns CDR1 MDHEN and CDR2 SYDVKM. The V end lost 4 bases, the J end lost 5 bases, and 14 bases lay between the germline ends. The CDR3 length is 14 residues. The CDR3 reads CASSSTWSGTEAFF. The CDR3 DNA reads as TGTGCCAGCAGTTCGACCTGGTCGGGAACTGAAGCTTTCTTT.

There are a few counts of this clone. This chain uses TRBV30 with TRBJ1-2; D is unresolved. Germline CDR1 reads GTSNPN; CDR2 reads SVGIG (reference sequence). The CDR3 is 11 residues long. Trimming stripped 3 bases from V and 5 bases from J, with 7 bases between. CDR3 sequence (DNA): TGTGCCTGGAGGAACGGTTATGGCTACACCTTC. It translates to CAWRNGYGYTF.

The chain uses TRBV5-5 and TRBJ2-3; D is perhaps TRBD1 or TRBD2 (6 bases each). CDR1 and CDR2 from the germline V gene are SGHKS and YYEKEE (reference sequence). CDR3 length: 16 amino acids. The V and J ends lost 5 bases and 5 bases respectively, with 21 bases between them. The CDR3 is CASSPAGHRVLDTQYF. Here the CDR3 DNA reads TGTGCCAGCAGTCCGGCGGGACACCGTGTTCTAGATACGCAGTATTTT.

CDR3 sequence (DNA): TGTGCCAGCAGTTTACGGGGTCGGCCCGGGGAGCTGTTTTTT. This sequence encodes CASSLRGRPGELFF. The chain couples TRBV27 to TRBJ2-2; weak D call: TRBD2 (5 bases). V was trimmed by 2 bases and J by 6 bases, leaving 10 bases between them. The CDR3 loop spans 14 amino acids. Germline values: CDR1 MNHEY, CDR2 SMNVEV (reference sequence).

The CDR3 DNA is TGTGCCAGCAGCCCCCCGGCGGGAGGGGGCAGTTCACCCCTCCACTTT. This translates into CASSPPAGGGSSPLHF. This chain uses TRBV7-9 with TRBJ1-6, with 7 bases identical to TRBD1. This CDR3 region has 16 residues. Germline lookup yields CDR1 SEHNR and CDR2 FQNEAQ (reference sequence). J was trimmed by 9 bases and V by 5 bases; bases with no gene match: 13.

This rearrangement joins TRBV7-9 to TRBJ2-2, with D perhaps given as TRBD1 or TRBD2 (6 bases each). Trimming pared 5 bases from V and 7 bases from J, leaving 17 bases between. The CDR3 runs to 15 residues. Germline assignment: CDR1 SEHNR and CDR2 FQNEAQ (reference sequence). The CDR3 loop is CASSLSGGGFGELFF. CDR3 sequence (DNA): TGTGCCAGCAGCCTCAGCGGAGGGGGATTCGGGGAGCTGTTTTTT.

This clone has just a few counts. The chain carries TRBV5-1 and TRBJ1-4, with D perhaps matching TRBD1 (5 bases). Germline CDR1 and CDR2: SGHRS and YFSETQ. The V gene lost 0 bases and the J gene lost 12 bases, with 9 bases spanning the gap. The CDR3 is made up of 12 amino acids. The CDR3 region has the DNA TGCGCCAGCAGCTTGGCAGAAGGGGAACTGTTTTTT. Translating gives CASSLAEGELFF.

The chain recombines TRBV4-1 with TRBJ1-1, with 8 bases fitting TRBD1. CDR3 size: 15 residues. J lost 1 base, V lost 2 bases, and 3 bases had no gene match. The germline V gene has CDR1 MGHRA and CDR2 YSYEKL. CDR3 in amino acids: CASSQWTGPNTEAFF. The CDR3 nucleotides read TGCGCCAGCAGCCAATGGACAGGGCCGAACACTGAAGCTTTCTTT.

V usage is TRBV6-5 and J usage is TRBJ2-5; 11 bases are a match to TRBD1. The germline CDR1 and CDR2 sequences are MNHEY and SVGAGI. This CDR3 comprises 15 residues. Germline trimming cut 2 bases from V and 5 bases from J; bases unmatched to any gene: 4. The CDR3 protein is CASSYRDRGAETQYF. The CDR3 DNA is TGTGCCAGCAGTTACCGGGACAGGGGGGCGGAGACCCAGTACTTC.

This chain joins TRBV27 and TRBJ1-5; no definite D call. Trimming shortened V by 3 bases and J by 1 base, and 10 bases separated the two germline ends. This CDR3 has 15 residues. Germline values: CDR1 MNHEY, CDR2 SMNVEV (reference sequence). CDR3: CASSFSQDSNQPQHF. CDR3 sequence (DNA): TGTGCCAGCAGTTTCTCCCAGGACAGCAATCAGCCCCAGCATTTT.